The 24 T cell receptor beta chains in this list originate from one sample, sequenced in a study of T cells in Graves' hyperthyroidism and ophthalmopathy. It was RNA transcripts that yielded the amplified TCR beta CDR3 regions. HTBI primers were the set used in a first-round RT-PCR of the TCR CDR3. TCRdb recomputed calls from the multiplex PCR reads with MiXCR, one row per CDR3 protein. The table includes approximately 430,000 distinct CDR3 sequences, around a sixth detected once. What was sequenced was blood. These receptors all come from a woman aged 18 to 35 with Graves' hyperthyroidism.

This chain joins TRBV2 and TRBJ2-5; D is unresolved. The CDR3 is made up of 12 amino acids. The V gene's germline CDR1 is SNHLY and CDR2 FYNNEI. The CDR3 reads CVRKPRSETQYF. The CDR3 nucleotides are TGTGTCAGAAAACCCAGATCTGAGACCCAGTACTTC. Supplemented by reference TRBV2 and TRBJ2-5, the full variable domain reads EPEVTQTPSHQVTQMGQEVILRCVPISNHLYFYWYRQILGQKVEFLVSFYNNEISEKSEIFDDQFSVERPDGSNFTLKIRSTKLEDSAMYFCVRKPRSETQYFGPGTRLLVL.

This clonotype was seen at least ten times. The J gene is TRBJ2-1, the V gene TRBV3-1; 8 nucleotides line up with TRBD2. This CDR3 is built from 16 residues. Trimming took 0 bases from V and 6 from J; bases not matched to a gene: 7. Germline-derived CDR1 and CDR2 are LGHDT and YNNKEL (reference sequence). This CDR3 is CASSQDSGGRTNEQFF. The CDR3 DNA reads TGTGCCAGCAGCCAAGATTCCGGCGGGAGGACCAATGAGCAGTTCTTC.

J is TRBJ2-1 and V is TRBV4-1; D remains ambiguous. Trimming pared 1 base from V and 8 bases from J, leaving 15 bases between. CDR1 and CDR2 from the germline V gene are MGHRA and YSYEKL. The CDR3 loop spans 15 amino acids. The CDR3: CASSQVRASRDEQFF. The CDR3 DNA reads TGCGCCAGCAGCCAAGTTCGCGCTAGTAGGGATGAGCAGTTCTTC.

This clonotype was found many times. The chain links TRBV28 to TRBJ2-1, with 11 bases lining up with TRBD2. The germline CDR1 and CDR2 sequences are MDHEN and SYDVKM. CDR3 length: 15 residues. Unmatched junction bases numbered 5, after V lost 3 bases and J lost 7 bases. CDR3 in amino acids: CASSFLTSGKNEQFF. The DNA for the CDR3 is TGTGCCAGCAGTTTTTTGACTAGCGGGAAGAATGAGCAGTTCTTC.

CDR3 in DNA: TGTGCCAGCAGCTCCCGGGTCCGCCCCGACGAGCAGTACTTC. Protein product: CASSSRVRPDEQYF. J is TRBJ2-7 and V is TRBV7-9; D remains unclear. CDR1 and CDR2 (germline): SEHNR, FQNEAQ (reference sequence). The ends were cut back, 4 bases at V and 5 bases at J, with 15 bases in the middle. The CDR3 is 14 residues long.

The chain recombines TRBV9 with TRBJ2-3; TRBD2 agrees at 12 bases. The CDR3 is 17 residues long. V shed 4 bases, J shed 5 bases, and the junction held 11 bases outside the gene matches. The germline gives CDR1 SGDLS, CDR2 YYNGEE. CDR3 loop: CASSPTTSGRRGDTQYF. The CDR3 DNA sequence: TGTGCCAGCAGCCCGACGACTAGCGGGAGAAGGGGAGATACGCAGTATTTT.

This clonotype was seen at least ten times. The chain has TRBV12-3 or TRBV12-4 and TRBJ1-3, with D uncertain. The CDR3 is made up of 14 amino acids. Trimming took off 6 bases at V and 0 bases at J, with 9 bases between the two ends. In DNA, the CDR3 is TGTGCCAGCAGGCCGACGACCTCTGGAAACACCATATATTTT. Encoded protein: CASRPTTSGNTIYF.

Many counts were recorded for this clonotype. The chain employs TRBV3-1 and TRBJ1-5, with 11 bases identical to TRBD1. The ends lost 3 bases at V and 3 bases at J; junction bases unmatched: 4. Per germline, CDR1 LGHDT and CDR2 YNNKEL (reference sequence). The CDR3 is 16 residues long. In DNA, the CDR3 is TGTGCCAGCAGCCATGGGACAGGGGGTAACAATCAGCCCCAGCATTTT. Amino acid sequence: CASSHGTGGNNQPQHF.

As to this clonotype: A much larger clone lies one base from this, so it may be a read error. V and J are TRBV18 and TRBJ1-3; D is ambiguous. With 5 bases removed from V and 2 bases from J, the gap between germline ends came to 13 bases. The length of the CDR3 is 15 residues. Germline CDR1 reads KGHSH; CDR2 reads LQKENI. The CDR3 protein is CASSSRRVPGNTIYF. In nucleotides, the CDR3 is TGTGCCAGCTCATCAAGGAGGGTCCCTGGAAACACCATATATTTT.

This clonotype was counted ten times or more. The chain combines TRBV12-3 or TRBV12-4 with TRBJ2-7; 9 nucleotides line up with TRBD2. V shed 3 bases and J 3 bases; nucleotides not matched to a gene: 3. This CDR3 contains 14 residues. The CDR3 DNA follows: TGTGCCAGCAGTTTCCTAGCGGGGAACTACGAGCAGTACTTC. Its protein product is CASSFLAGNYEQYF.

This clonotype has more than one count but fewer than ten. CDR3 nucleotides: TGTGCCAGCTCACCACCGAAGGGGGAGAGCACTGAAGCTTTCTTT. It encodes CASSPPKGESTEAFF. The chain is built from TRBV18 and TRBJ1-1; possibly TRBD1 for D (6 bases). V lost 0 bases, J lost 4 bases, and 12 bases lay in between. The CDR3 sequence is 15 residues long. The germline CDR1 and CDR2 sequences are KGHSH and LQKENI. The entire variable domain, with the rest obtained from reference TRBV18 and TRBJ1-1, is as follows: NAGVMQNPRHLVRRRGQEARLRCSPMKGHSHVYWYRQLPEEGLKFMVYLQKENIIDESGMPKERFSAEFPKEGPSILRIQQVVRGDSAAYFCASSPPKGESTEAFFGQGTRLTVV.

V gene TRBV12-3 or TRBV12-4 combines with J gene TRBJ2-1; possibly TRBD2 for D (5 bases). This CDR3 spans 15 amino acids. With 3 bases removed from V and 8 bases from J, the gap between germline ends came to 17 bases. CDR3 sequence (DNA): TGTGCCAGCAGTTTTCGGGCTTACCATAGCGATGAGCAGTTCTTC. Its protein product is CASSFRAYHSDEQFF.

This clonotype has just a few counts. The chain is built from TRBV5-5 and TRBJ2-1, with 8 bases lining up with TRBD2. Germline CDR1 reads SGHKS; CDR2 reads YYEKEE (reference sequence). V was pared by 1 base and J by 4 bases, with 10 bases of the junction left unmatched. This CDR3 spans 17 amino acids. The CDR3 DNA follows: TGTGCCAGCAGCTTGAGCGGTCTAGCGGGCGTGTACAATGAGCAGTTCTTC. Encoded protein: CASSLSGLAGVYNEQFF.

Regarding this clonotype: The junction does not match germline at one end; this may be a read error. The chain has TRBV27 and TRBJ2-1; tentatively, D is TRBD2 (5 bases). CDR1 MNHEY and CDR2 SMNVEV come from the germline V gene (reference sequence). The CDR3 is 16 amino acids. The CDR3 nucleotides are TGTGCCAGCAGTTTATCGCGGGCTGTGCCCGGCAATGAGCAGCTCTTC. Protein: CASSLSRAVPGNEQLF.

This clonotype was counted between two and nine times. The gene calls are TRBV6-5 and TRBJ1-2; no definite D call. This CDR3 has 15 amino acids. Trimming shortened V by 0 bases and J by 6 bases, and 14 bases separated the two germline ends. Germline V gene data show CDR1 as MNHEY and CDR2 as SVGAGI. CDR3 region: CASSYSTKWHDGYTF. The CDR3 DNA is TGTGCCAGCAGTTACTCGACCAAGTGGCATGATGGCTACACCTTC.

This clonotype was recorded many times. The V call is TRBV4-1, the J call TRBJ2-5; D remains unclear. Deletions cut 1 base from V and 5 bases from J, with 17 bases between. CDR1 MGHRA and CDR2 YSYEKL come from the germline V gene. This CDR3 comprises 16 residues. In nucleotides, the CDR3 is TGCGCCAGCAGCCAAGTTCGGACCCTCAAGCTGGAGACCCAGTACTTC. It codes for CASSQVRTLKLETQYF.

This clonotype has just one count. The chain is built from TRBV5-1 and TRBJ1-2, with a tentative D call TRBD1 (5 bases). V shed 2 bases and J shed 3 bases, with 14 bases lying between them. The CDR3 consists of 15 residues. Germline lookup yields CDR1 SGHRS and CDR2 YFSETQ. The CDR3 DNA reads TGCGCCAGCAGCTTCCGGCAGGGAGCTTACTATGGCTACACCTTC. It specifies CASSFRQGAYYGYTF.

This clonotype was seen only a few times. The chain links TRBV29-1 to TRBJ1-1, with 7 nucleotides matching TRBD1. With 4 bases clipped from V and 10 bases from J, the junction kept 12 bases outside the gene matches. Germline values: CDR1 SQVTM, CDR2 ANQGSEA. The CDR3 extends over 13 amino acids. As DNA, the CDR3 is TGCAGCGTTGGAATCGGGACAGAAGGACGAGCTTTCTTT. The encoded protein is CSVGIGTEGRAFF.

This clonotype was observed a single time. This sequence joins TRBV15 and TRBJ2-1, with TRBD2 matching over 7 bases. The CDR3 contains 16 residues. The trim removed 2 bases at V and 12 bases at J, leaving 16 bases unmatched. Germline V gene data show CDR1 as LNHNV and CDR2 as YYDKDF (reference sequence). The CDR3 is CATSRTPGTINEVQFF. The CDR3 nucleotides read TGTGCCACCAGCAGAACTCCCGGGACTATCAATGAAGTGCAGTTCTTC.

This clonotype was observed at least ten times. V and J are TRBV10-3 and TRBJ1-1; D is undetermined. The germline V gene encodes CDR1 ENHRY and CDR2 SYGVKD. The CDR3 is 14 amino acids. Between the trimmed V and J ends, which lost 2 bases and 1 base, there was a span of 8 bases. CDR3 sequence: CAISERSRNTEAFF. The CDR3 nucleotides read TGTGCCATCAGTGAGAGAAGCAGGAACACTGAAGCTTTCTTT.

This clonotype was counted ten times or more. The V gene is TRBV2, the J gene TRBJ1-5; D is ambiguous. The CDR3 length is 13 residues. Trimming stripped 7 bases from V and 0 bases from J, with 7 bases between. Looked up from germline, CDR1 is SNHLY and CDR2 is FYNNEI. CDR3 in amino acids: CASNYYSNQPQHF. DNA for the CDR3: TGTGCCAGCAACTATTATAGCAATCAGCCCCAGCATTTT.

This clonotype was observed many times. The chain recombines TRBV11-2 with TRBJ1-1; D unresolved. V dropped 5 bases and J dropped 6 bases, with 16 bases sitting between them. The CDR3 is 14 amino acids. The V gene's germline CDR1 is SGHAT and CDR2 FQNNGV. CDR3 loop: CASSHRGVWAEAFF. DNA of the CDR3: TGTGCCAGCAGCCACCGCGGGGTATGGGCTGAAGCTTTCTTT. Complete variable domain (other parts from reference TRBV11-2 and TRBJ1-1): EAGVAQSPRYKIIEKRQSVAFWCNPISGHATLYWYQQILGQGPKLLIQFQNNGVVDDSQLPKDRFSAERLKGVDSTLKIQPAKLEDSAVYLCASSHRGVWAEAFFGQGTRLTVV.

To note about this clonotype: A much larger clonotype is one base distant, so this may be a read error. As the CDR3 is not closed by the conserved phenylalanine or tryptophan, this likely results from a read error. The V and J genes are TRBV2 and TRBJ1-5; 7 bases are shared with TRBD1. This CDR3 has 13 residues. The trim removed 6 bases at V and 7 bases at J, leaving 6 bases unmatched. Germline values: CDR1 SNHLY, CDR2 FYNNEI. The CDR3 DNA is TGTGCCAGCAGAACGACAGGGCCGCAGCCCCAGCATCTT. It encodes CASRTTGPQPQHL.

This clonotype was detected only a few times. CDR3 sequence: CASSSFHRETQYF. The CDR3, as DNA: TGTGCCAGCAGTTCATTCCACCGGGAGACCCAGTACTTC. The chain couples TRBV2 to TRBJ2-5; no firm D call. The V end lost 5 bases, the J end lost 5 bases, and 12 bases lay between the germline ends. The CDR3 is 13 residues long. The V gene's germline CDR1 is SNHLY and CDR2 FYNNEI.